The clone carrying this TCR beta chain was seen repeatedly, ten times or more. TCR beta CDR3 sequences were amplified from RNA transcripts. A set of HTBI primers served as the primers for a first-round RT-PCR of the TCR CDR3. MiXCR, applied by TCRdb to the multiplex PCR reads, yields one record per CDR3 protein. The table includes roughly 650,000 distinct CDR3 sequences, around 15% detected once. V lost 11 bases to trimming and J lost 0 bases, with 14 bases between them. The CDR3 is made up of 15 amino acids. Germline V gene lookup returns CDR1 SNHLY and CDR2 FYNNEI. This entry comes from a study of T cells in Graves' hyperthyroidism and ophthalmopathy.

This TCR was sampled from a woman aged 40 to 50 with Graves' ophthalmopathy. The chain employs TRBV2 and TRBJ2-6; D might be TRBD1 (5 bases). The specimen was blood. CDR3 protein: CAARGGDSGANVLTF. CDR3 sequence (DNA): TGTGCCGCAAGGGGTGGTGACTCTGGGGCCAACGTCCTGACTTTC.